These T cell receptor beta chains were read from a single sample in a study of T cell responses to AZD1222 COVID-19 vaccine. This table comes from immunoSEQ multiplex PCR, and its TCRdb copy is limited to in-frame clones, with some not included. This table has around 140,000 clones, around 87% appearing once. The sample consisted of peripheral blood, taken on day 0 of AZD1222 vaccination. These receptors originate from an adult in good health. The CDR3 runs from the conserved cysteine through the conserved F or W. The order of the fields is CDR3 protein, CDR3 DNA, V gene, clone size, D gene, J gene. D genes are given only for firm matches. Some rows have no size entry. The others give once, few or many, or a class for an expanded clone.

CDR3aa: CASSLGTALLRTDTQYF
CDR3nt: TGTGCCAGCTCACTGGGGACAGCCTTGTTACGCACAGATACGCAGTATTTT
v_gene: TRBV18
abundance: -
d_gene: TRBD1
j_gene: TRBJ2-3

CDR3aa: CASSAAGGGSPLHF
CDR3nt: TGTGCCAGCAGCGCCGCGGGGGGTGGATCACCCCTCCACTTT
v_gene: TRBV9
abundance: -
d_gene: -
j_gene: TRBJ1-6

CDR3aa: CASSLAPTNYGYTF
CDR3nt: TGTGCCAGCAGCTTGGCCCCCACTAACTATGGCTACACCTTC
v_gene: TRBV13
abundance: few
d_gene: -
j_gene: TRBJ1-2

CDR3aa: CASSLERGYTEAFF
CDR3nt: TGTGCCAGCAGCTTAGAGAGGGGCTACACTGAAGCTTTCTTT
v_gene: TRBV11-2
abundance: -
d_gene: -
j_gene: TRBJ1-1

CDR3aa: CASSQDKASTEAFF
CDR3nt: TGTGCCAGTAGTCAAGATAAGGCTTCTACTGAAGCTTTCTTT
v_gene: TRBV19
abundance: once
d_gene: -
j_gene: TRBJ1-1

CDR3aa: CASSLGGLAGGYEQYF
CDR3nt: TGCGCCAGCAGCTTGGGAGGGCTAGCGGGAGGTTACGAGCAGTACTTC
v_gene: TRBV5-1
abundance: -
d_gene: TRBD2
j_gene: TRBJ2-7

CDR3aa: CASSDLRGTEAFF
CDR3nt: TGTGCCAGCAGTGACCTTCGGGGCACTGAAGCTTTCTTT
v_gene: TRBV28
abundance: -
d_gene: -
j_gene: TRBJ1-1

CDR3aa: CASSIEWVGTINFHGYTF
CDR3nt: TGTGCCAGTAGCATTGAGTGGGTTGGTACAATTAATTTCCATGGCTACACCTTC
v_gene: TRBV19
abundance: -
d_gene: -
j_gene: TRBJ1-2

CDR3aa: CASSILQGRAFF
CDR3nt: TGTGCCAGTAGTATATTACAGGGGCGGGCTTTCTTT
v_gene: TRBV19
abundance: -
d_gene: TRBD1
j_gene: TRBJ1-1

CDR3aa: CASSLGQSDEQYF
CDR3nt: TGCGCCAGCAGCTTGGGACAGTCGGACGAGCAGTACTTC
v_gene: TRBV5-1
abundance: -
d_gene: -
j_gene: TRBJ2-7

CDR3aa: CASSVGQTYGYTF
CDR3nt: TGTGCCAGCAGCGTGGGACAGACCTATGGCTACACCTTC
v_gene: TRBV14
abundance: -
d_gene: TRBD1
j_gene: TRBJ1-2

CDR3aa: CASSPQARLNTEAFF
CDR3nt: TGTGCCAGCAGCCCCCAGGCACGTCTGAACACTGAAGCTTTCTTT
v_gene: TRBV3-1/TRBV3-2
abundance: -
d_gene: -
j_gene: TRBJ1-1

CDR3aa: CASSQFGGRGTDTQYF
CDR3nt: TGTGCCAGCAGCCAATTTGGGGGCAGGGGTACAGATACGCAGTATTTT
v_gene: TRBV7-8
abundance: -
d_gene: -
j_gene: TRBJ2-3

CDR3aa: CASRAIRDSNQPQHF
CDR3nt: TGTGCCAGCAGGGCCATAAGGGATAGCAATCAGCCCCAGCATTTT
v_gene: TRBV28
abundance: -
d_gene: -
j_gene: TRBJ1-5

CDR3aa: CASSAQMGYGYTF
CDR3nt: TGTGCCAGCAGCGCCCAGATGGGTTATGGCTACACCTTC
v_gene: TRBV11-2
abundance: -
d_gene: -
j_gene: TRBJ1-2

CDR3aa: CASSEMVNTEAFF
CDR3nt: TGTGCCAGTAGTGAGATGGTGAACACTGAAGCTTTCTTT
v_gene: TRBV19
abundance: -
d_gene: -
j_gene: TRBJ1-1

CDR3aa: CASSQVPGQGQYEQYF
CDR3nt: TGTGCCAGCAGCCAAGTTCCCGGACAGGGACAATACGAGCAGTACTTC
v_gene: TRBV3-1/TRBV3-2
abundance: -
d_gene: TRBD1
j_gene: TRBJ2-7

CDR3aa: CASSKAVQGSGNTIYF
CDR3nt: TGTGCCAGCAGCAAAGCGGTCCAGGGATCTGGAAACACCATATATTTT
v_gene: TRBV21-1
abundance: few
d_gene: -
j_gene: TRBJ1-3

CDR3aa: CASRPGLAGEQFF
CDR3nt: TGTGCCAGCAGACCGGGACTAGCGGGAGAGCAGTTCTTC
v_gene: TRBV6-5
abundance: -
d_gene: TRBD2
j_gene: TRBJ2-1

CDR3aa: CASTGGRGPINEQFF
CDR3nt: TGTGCCAGCACCGGCGGGCGGGGGCCTATAAATGAGCAGTTCTTC
v_gene: TRBV27
abundance: -
d_gene: -
j_gene: TRBJ2-1

CDR3aa: CASSLTRAVGEKLFF
CDR3nt: TGTGCCAGCAGCTTAACTAGGGCGGTTGGTGAAAAACTGTTTTTT
v_gene: TRBV7-8
abundance: -
d_gene: -
j_gene: TRBJ1-4

CDR3aa: CASRDRVYQPQHF
CDR3nt: TGTGCCAGCAGAGACAGGGTTTACCAGCCCCAGCATTTT
v_gene: TRBV6-5
abundance: -
d_gene: TRBD1
j_gene: TRBJ1-5

CDR3aa: CASSIPRKTGNTIYF
CDR3nt: TGTGCCAGTAGTATCCCTCGGAAGACTGGAAACACCATATATTTT
v_gene: TRBV19
abundance: -
d_gene: -
j_gene: TRBJ1-3

CDR3aa: CASSQGHRGAETQYF
CDR3nt: TGCGCCAGCAGCCAAGGGCACAGGGGGGCAGAGACCCAGTACTTC
v_gene: TRBV4-1
abundance: -
d_gene: TRBD1
j_gene: TRBJ2-5

CDR3aa: CASSITRPIRPSSYEQYF
CDR3nt: TGTGCCAGCAGCATAACTAGACCCATCAGGCCTAGCTCCTACGAGCAGTACTTC
v_gene: TRBV21-1
abundance: once
d_gene: -
j_gene: TRBJ2-7

CDR3aa: CASSQSGRKETQYF
CDR3nt: TGCGCCAGCAGCCAGTCGGGCCGAAAAGAGACCCAGTACTTC
v_gene: TRBV4-1
abundance: -
d_gene: -
j_gene: TRBJ2-5

CDR3aa: CASLDPGSGNTIYF
CDR3nt: TGCGCCAGCCTAGACCCGGGCTCTGGAAACACCATATATTTT
v_gene: TRBV5-1
abundance: -
d_gene: -
j_gene: TRBJ1-3

CDR3aa: CASSFKAGGLNYGYTF
CDR3nt: TGTGCCAGCAGCTTTAAGGCAGGGGGGCTTAACTATGGCTACACCTTC
v_gene: TRBV7-6
abundance: -
d_gene: TRBD1
j_gene: TRBJ1-2

CDR3aa: CASSQDGRGRAFF
CDR3nt: TGTGCCAGCAGCCAAGATGGCAGGGGGCGGGCTTTCTTT
v_gene: TRBV14
abundance: -
d_gene: TRBD1
j_gene: TRBJ1-1

CDR3aa: CASSQVVGRYNEKLFF
CDR3nt: TGTGCCAGCAGCCAAGTCGTCGGCAGATATAATGAAAAACTGTTTTTT
v_gene: TRBV3-1/TRBV3-2
abundance: once
d_gene: -
j_gene: TRBJ1-4

CDR3aa: CASGSGLDVAAFF
CDR3nt: TGTGCTAGTGGTTCTGGACTGGATGTTGCGGCTTTCTTT
v_gene: TRBV12-5
abundance: -
d_gene: -
j_gene: TRBJ1-1

CDR3aa: CASSQGSVTGNTIYF
CDR3nt: TGCGCCAGCAGCCAAGGCTCGGTAACTGGAAACACCATATATTTT
v_gene: TRBV4-1
abundance: few
d_gene: -
j_gene: TRBJ1-3

CDR3aa: CASSLAEGAKNIQYF
CDR3nt: TGCGCCAGCAGCTTGGCCGAAGGGGCCAAAAACATTCAGTACTTC
v_gene: TRBV5-1
abundance: few
d_gene: -
j_gene: TRBJ2-4

CDR3aa: CASSQEVSWTDFFNTEAFF
CDR3nt: TGTGCCAGCAGCCAAGAGGTCAGTTGGACGGATTTTTTCAACACTGAAGCTTTCTTT
v_gene: TRBV14
abundance: -
d_gene: -
j_gene: TRBJ1-1

CDR3aa: CASPFGVRGAVNEQFF
CDR3nt: TGTGCCAGCCCTTTTGGTGTTCGGGGGGCGGTCAATGAGCAGTTCTTC
v_gene: TRBV2
abundance: -
d_gene: -
j_gene: TRBJ2-1

CDR3aa: CASSYGGQSGYTF
CDR3nt: TGTGCCAGCAGTTACGGGGGGCAATCCGGCTACACCTTC
v_gene: TRBV6-5
abundance: -
d_gene: -
j_gene: TRBJ1-2

CDR3aa: CASSLARGRPGEQFF
CDR3nt: TGTGCCAGCAGCCTTGCCAGAGGTAGGCCGGGTGAGCAGTTCTTC
v_gene: TRBV7-8
abundance: -
d_gene: -
j_gene: TRBJ2-1

CDR3aa: CASNNQGTANEKLFF
CDR3nt: TGTGCCAGTAACAACCAGGGGACGGCTAATGAAAAACTGTTTTTT
v_gene: TRBV19
abundance: -
d_gene: -
j_gene: TRBJ1-4

CDR3aa: CASSLAAPSYEQYF
CDR3nt: TGTGCCAGCAGCTTAGCGGCACCTTCCTACGAGCAGTACTTC
v_gene: TRBV7-9
abundance: -
d_gene: -
j_gene: TRBJ2-7

CDR3aa: CAWRKGVQREQYF
CDR3nt: TGTGCCTGGAGGAAAGGGGTACAGCGCGAGCAGTACTTC
v_gene: TRBV30
abundance: -
d_gene: -
j_gene: TRBJ2-7

CDR3aa: CASRPRGENTEAFF
CDR3nt: TGCGCCAGCAGACCCCGGGGAGAGAACACTGAAGCTTTCTTT
v_gene: TRBV23-1
abundance: -
d_gene: -
j_gene: TRBJ1-1

CDR3aa: CASRPREVYQPQHF
CDR3nt: TGTGCCAGCAGGCCCAGGGAAGTCTATCAGCCCCAGCATTTT
v_gene: TRBV21-1
abundance: -
d_gene: -
j_gene: TRBJ1-5

CDR3aa: CASSFGGEQYF
CDR3nt: TGTGCCAGCAGCTTTGGGGGAGAGCAGTACTTC
v_gene: TRBV7-9
abundance: -
d_gene: -
j_gene: TRBJ2-7

CDR3aa: CASSSRSRDRSETQYF
CDR3nt: TGTGCCAGCAGCTCTCGGTCCCGGGACAGGTCCGAGACCCAGTACTTC
v_gene: TRBV11-2
abundance: -
d_gene: TRBD1
j_gene: TRBJ2-5

CDR3aa: CASSLGPYGYTF
CDR3nt: TGTGCCAGCAGTCTAGGGCCCTATGGCTACACCTTC
v_gene: TRBV28
abundance: -
d_gene: -
j_gene: TRBJ1-2

CDR3aa: CASSLQVPNTEAFF
CDR3nt: TGTGCCAGCAGTTTACAGGTCCCGAACACTGAAGCTTTCTTT
v_gene: TRBV28
abundance: -
d_gene: -
j_gene: TRBJ1-1

CDR3aa: CSASVAGVISYNEQFF
CDR3nt: TGCAGTGCTAGTGTGGCGGGGGTGATATCCTACAATGAGCAGTTCTTC
v_gene: TRBV20-1
abundance: once
d_gene: TRBD2
j_gene: TRBJ2-1

CDR3aa: CASSPRTEAYEQYF
CDR3nt: TGTGCCAGTAGTCCGCGGACAGAAGCCTACGAGCAGTACTTC
v_gene: TRBV19
abundance: -
d_gene: -
j_gene: TRBJ2-7

CDR3aa: CASSLEGPVDGYTF
CDR3nt: TGTGCCAGCAGCTTAGAAGGCCCAGTCGATGGCTACACCTTC
v_gene: TRBV7-8
abundance: once
d_gene: -
j_gene: TRBJ1-2

CDR3aa: CATKSAARDSYEQYF
CDR3nt: TGTGCCACCAAGAGTGCGGCGCGGGACTCCTACGAGCAGTACTTC
v_gene: TRBV15
abundance: -
d_gene: -
j_gene: TRBJ2-7

CDR3aa: CASSFKAGINTEAFF
CDR3nt: TGTGCCAGCAGTTTTAAGGCTGGGATAAACACTGAAGCTTTCTTT
v_gene: TRBV27
abundance: -
d_gene: -
j_gene: TRBJ1-1